This T cell receptor beta chain was sequenced during a study of CD8 T cells in Susac syndrome. In contrast to the negatively isolated CD8+ and CD4+ T cells, TEMRA cells were FACS-enriched. The CDR3 runs to 16 residues. J gave up 0 bases and V 4 bases, and 7 bases lay outside the gene matches. Germline V gene data show CDR1 as SGHNT and CDR2 as YYREEE (reference sequence). RNA in amounts of about 0.45 to 1 ug was reverse transcribed with random hexamers. An immunoSEQ multiplex PCR amplified TCR beta CDR3 over 54 Vbeta and 13 Jbeta. TCRdb redid the calling of the immunoSEQ multiplex PCR reads with MiXCR, one entry per CDR3 protein. The table lists about 76,000 distinct CDR3 sequences, about 91% of them singletons, with 0.5% to 0.65% in the top ten.

The chain combines TRBV5-4 with TRBJ2-4, with 7 bases that match TRBD2. The sequenced sample was CD8+ T cells from PBMCs. The sequence derives from a human donor with multiple sclerosis. CDR3 protein: CASSPTSVLAKNIQYF. CDR3 coding DNA: TGTGCCAGCAGCCCAACTAGCGTTCTAGCCAAAAACATTCAGTACTTC.